The 19 T cell receptor beta chains listed next were all sequenced from one sample in a study of cytomegalovirus exposure and HLA in healthy donors. The PCR employed 60 Vbeta primers together with 13 Jbeta primers. The table came from immunoSEQ multiplex PCR; TCRdb's copy has only in-frame clones and leaves some out. The data show about 36,000 clones, approximately 55% seen once. Sequenced: PBMCs. The origin of the receptors is a woman between 40 and 55 years old in good health and CMV-seropositive.

The chain couples TRBV29-1 to TRBJ2-3; 8 bases fit TRBD2. CDR1 is SQVTM, CDR2 ANQGSEA, per germline. J lost 3 bases, V lost 4 bases, and 6 bases had no gene match. The CDR3 has 14 amino acids. CDR3 DNA: TGCAGCGTTGGGGTAGGCGGGGGGACAGATACGCAGTATTTT. Its translation: CSVGVGGGTDTQYF.

V gene TRBV15 combines with J gene TRBJ2-7, with TRBD1 matching 10 bases. Trimming removed 0 bases from V and 1 base from J; junction bases left unmatched: 6. The CDR3 has 17 residues. CDR1 is LNHNV and CDR2 is YYDKDF in the germline V gene (reference sequence). CDR3 amino acids: CATSRDYPGQGSYEQYF. The CDR3 coding sequence is TGTGCCACCAGCAGAGATTATCCGGGACAGGGGTCCTACGAGCAGTACTTC.

This clone came up once. V gene TRBV4-3 combines with J gene TRBJ2-3; the D gene is possibly TRBD1 (6 bases). The germline V gene encodes CDR1 LGHNA and CDR2 YSLEER. V lost 0 bases and J 14 bases, leaving 15 bases between the germline ends. CDR3 length: 13 residues. The chain's CDR3 is CASSQDFPGHMYF. The CDR3 DNA follows: TGCGCCAGCAGCCAAGATTTTCCGGGACATATGTATTTT.

V usage is TRBV7-2 and J usage is TRBJ2-7; D may be TRBD2 (5 bases). V lost 4 bases, J lost 3 bases, and 10 bases lay in between. The CDR3 sequence is 13 residues long. Germline V gene lookup returns CDR1 SGHTA and CDR2 FQGNSA. The CDR3 sequence: CASSSWTYYEQYF. CDR3 nucleotide sequence: TGTGCCAGCAGCTCATGGACTTACTACGAGCAGTACTTC.

The chain recombines TRBV18 with TRBJ1-2, with 7 bases fitting TRBD1. V lost 2 bases to trimming and J lost 8 bases; unmatched junction nucleotides: 8. The CDR3 covers 14 residues. CDR1 and CDR2 (germline): KGHSH, LQKENI. The chain's CDR3 is CASSPSHRGGGYTF. The CDR3 DNA sequence: TGTGCCAGCTCACCATCGCACAGGGGTGGGGGCTACACCTTC.

This clone appeared a few times. This rearrangement joins TRBV2 to TRBJ1-5; 8 nucleotides match TRBD1. Per germline, CDR1 SNHLY and CDR2 FYNNEI. V lost 9 bases, J lost 7 bases, and 5 bases stayed unmatched. The CDR3 sequence is 12 residues long. The CDR3 coding sequence is TGTGCCAGTCAGGGGGCCGGGCAGCCCCAGCATTTT. This translates into CASQGAGQPQHF.

V is TRBV6-4 and J is TRBJ1-1; tentative D call: TRBD1 (5 bases). CDR3 length: 13 amino acids. Germline-derived CDR1 and CDR2 are MRHNA and SNTAGT. Trimming took off 3 bases at V and 2 bases at J, with 7 bases between the two ends. The CDR3: CASSERDNTEAFF. The DNA of the CDR3 is TGTGCCAGCAGTGAGCGGGACAACACTGAAGCTTTCTTT.

This clone was picked up a small number of times. The chain carries TRBV6-1 and TRBJ2-5; 7 bases line up with TRBD2. Germline trimming cut 3 bases from V and 3 bases from J; bases unmatched to any gene: 13. Germline CDR1 and CDR2: MNHNS and SASEGT. The CDR3 has 17 amino acids. CDR3 nucleotides: TGTGCCAGCAGTGAGATTCCCCCTGGACTAGGCAAAGAGACCCAGTACTTC. Translating it yields CASSEIPPGLGKETQYF.

The chain uses TRBV28 and TRBJ1-5; D is possibly TRBD1 (5 bases). Germline V CDR1 and CDR2: MDHEN, SYDVKM. The V end was cut by 7 bases, the J end by 10 bases, with 17 bases between. The CDR3 contains 13 residues. The CDR3 reads CASTRKGAHPQHF. CDR3 in DNA: TGTGCCAGCACTCGAAAAGGGGCCCATCCCCAGCATTTT.

This rearrangement joins TRBV7-2 to TRBJ1-5; no clear D gene. The germline CDR1 and CDR2 sequences are SGHTA and FQGNSA. The germline V and J ends were trimmed by 3 bases and 2 bases, with 14 bases remaining between them. The CDR3 runs to 16 residues. In nucleotides, the CDR3 is TGTGCCAGCAGCTTCCGGGCCTCGGGAGGCAATCAGCCCCAGCATTTT. It specifies CASSFRASGGNQPQHF.

This clone was found a few times. This sequence joins TRBV5-8 and TRBJ1-5; weak D call: TRBD1 (6 bases). Germline CDR1 reads SGHTS; CDR2 reads YDEGEE. Trimming took off 0 bases at V and 5 bases at J, with 12 bases between the two ends. The CDR3 extends over 15 amino acids. CDR3 amino acids: CASSLGDGGHQPQHF. DNA for the CDR3: TGTGCCAGCAGCTTGGGGGACGGGGGGCATCAGCCCCAGCATTTT.

V gene TRBV6-4 combines with J gene TRBJ2-2; D perhaps matches TRBD1 (5 bases). The CDR3 spans 15 residues. Trimming shortened V by 6 bases and J by 1 base, and 12 bases separated the two germline ends. Germline lookup yields CDR1 MRHNA and CDR2 SNTAGT. CDR3: CASSTTEWNTGELFF. In DNA form, the CDR3 reads TGTGCCAGCAGCACGACAGAGTGGAACACCGGGGAGCTGTTTTTT.

The chain combines TRBV6-6 with TRBJ1-1, with no clear D. V lost 2 bases and J 2 bases, leaving 6 bases between the germline ends. CDR1 and CDR2 (germline): MNHNY, SVGAGI (reference sequence). This CDR3 is built from 13 residues. The CDR3 sequence: CASSYAGNTEAFF. In DNA, the CDR3 is TGTGCCAGCAGTTACGCGGGAAACACTGAAGCTTTCTTT.

The chain couples TRBV5-1 to TRBJ2-6; perhaps TRBD1 as D (6 bases). V dropped 7 bases and J dropped 0 bases, with 11 bases sitting between them. Germline CDR1 and CDR2: SGHRS and YFSETQ. This CDR3 region has 15 residues. The CDR3: CASRPGDSGANVLTF. CDR3 DNA: TGCGCCAGCCGACCAGGGGACTCTGGGGCCAACGTCCTGACTTTC.

The chain employs TRBV5-1 and TRBJ1-2; 8 nucleotides match TRBD1. V lost 4 bases and J lost 5; bases outside the gene matches: 10. The CDR3 totals 15 residues. The germline V gene has CDR1 SGHRS and CDR2 YFSETQ. This CDR3 reads CASSPGTGPQYGYTF. Here the CDR3 DNA reads TGCGCCAGCAGCCCGGGGACAGGCCCCCAGTATGGCTACACCTTC.

This clone was seen a handful of times. The chain couples TRBV6-1 to TRBJ1-3; no clear D. Germline CDR1 is MNHNS and CDR2 is SASEGT. The V end was cut by 6 bases, the J end by 5 bases, with 17 bases between. The CDR3 sequence is 15 residues long. The DNA for the CDR3 is TGTGCCAGCAGACCTGGTTGGGCAGACAGAAACACCATATATTTT. It specifies CASRPGWADRNTIYF.

The CDR3 DNA reads TGTGCCTGCCAAAGCATAACAGTACTGAGTTCACCCCTCCACTTT. Translation: CACQSITVLSSPLHF. The genes are TRBV30 and TRBJ1-6; no reliable D call. Trimming cost V 6 bases and J 9 bases, with 21 bases left between them. Germline V gives CDR1 GTSNPN, CDR2 SVGIG (reference sequence). The CDR3 is 15 residues long.

The genes are TRBV5-4 and TRBJ2-7; possible D gene TRBD2, 7 bases. V gave up 4 bases and J gave up 7 bases, with 18 bases separating them. This CDR3 comprises 14 residues. Germline CDR1 SGHNT, CDR2 YYREEE (reference sequence). CDR3 sequence reads: CASSLQGTTSEQYF. CDR3 sequence (DNA): TGTGCCAGCAGCCTCCAGGGGACTACGTCGGAGCAGTACTTC.

V is TRBV19 and J is TRBJ2-1; 7 nucleotides match TRBD2. The CDR3 length is 12 residues. V lost 1 base to trimming and J lost 9 bases; unmatched junction nucleotides: 0. CDR1 is LNHDA and CDR2 is SQIVND in the germline V gene (reference sequence). The CDR3 reads CASSIAGGEQFF. DNA of the CDR3: TGTGCCAGTAGTATAGCGGGGGGTGAGCAGTTCTTC.